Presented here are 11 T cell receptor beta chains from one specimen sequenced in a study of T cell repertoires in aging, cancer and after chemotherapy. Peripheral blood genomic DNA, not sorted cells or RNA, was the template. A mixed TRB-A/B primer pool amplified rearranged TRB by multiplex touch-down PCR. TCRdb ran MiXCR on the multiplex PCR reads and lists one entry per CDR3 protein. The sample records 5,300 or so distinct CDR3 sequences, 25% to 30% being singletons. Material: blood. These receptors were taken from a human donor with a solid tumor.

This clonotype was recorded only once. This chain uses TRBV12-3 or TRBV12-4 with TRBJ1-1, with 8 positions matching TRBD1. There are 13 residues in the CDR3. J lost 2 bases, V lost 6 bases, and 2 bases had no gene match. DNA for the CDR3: TGTGCCAGCAGAGACAGGGGCAACACTGAAGCTTTCTTT. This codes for CASRDRGNTEAFF.

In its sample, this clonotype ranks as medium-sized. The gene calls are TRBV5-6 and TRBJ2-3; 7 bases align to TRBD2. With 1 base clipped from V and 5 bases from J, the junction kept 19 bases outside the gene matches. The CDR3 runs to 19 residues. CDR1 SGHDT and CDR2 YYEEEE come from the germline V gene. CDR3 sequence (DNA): TGTGCCAGCAGCTTGCGAGTTATCGCTAGCGGTACAGGAGGAGATACGCAGTATTTT. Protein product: CASSLRVIASGTGGDTQYF.

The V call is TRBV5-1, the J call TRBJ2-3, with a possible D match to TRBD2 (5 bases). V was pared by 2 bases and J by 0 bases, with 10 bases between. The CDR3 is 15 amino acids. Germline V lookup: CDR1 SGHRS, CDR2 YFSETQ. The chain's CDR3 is CASSLWTLSTDTQYF. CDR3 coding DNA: TGCGCCAGCAGCTTATGGACTCTTAGCACAGATACGCAGTATTTT. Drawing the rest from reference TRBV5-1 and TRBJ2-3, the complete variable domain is KAGVTQTPRYLIKTRGQQVTLSCSPISGHRSVSWYQQTPGQGLQFLFEYFSETQRNKGNFPGRFSGRQFSNSRSEMNVSTLELGDSALYLCASSLWTLSTDTQYFGPGTRLTVL.

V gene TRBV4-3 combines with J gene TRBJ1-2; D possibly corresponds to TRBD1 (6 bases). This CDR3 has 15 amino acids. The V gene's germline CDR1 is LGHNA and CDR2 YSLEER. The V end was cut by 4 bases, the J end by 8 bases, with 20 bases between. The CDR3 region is CASSLGGTAEGGYTF. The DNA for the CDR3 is TGCGCCAGCAGCCTAGGGGGAACCGCCGAGGGAGGCTACACCTTC.

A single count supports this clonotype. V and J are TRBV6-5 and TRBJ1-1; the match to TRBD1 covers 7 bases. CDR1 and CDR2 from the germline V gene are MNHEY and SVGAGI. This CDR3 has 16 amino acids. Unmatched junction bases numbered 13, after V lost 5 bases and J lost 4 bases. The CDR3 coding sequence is TGTGCCAGCAGTCCTAACCGAGACAGGGTGGGCACTGAAGCTTTCTTT. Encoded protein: CASSPNRDRVGTEAFF.

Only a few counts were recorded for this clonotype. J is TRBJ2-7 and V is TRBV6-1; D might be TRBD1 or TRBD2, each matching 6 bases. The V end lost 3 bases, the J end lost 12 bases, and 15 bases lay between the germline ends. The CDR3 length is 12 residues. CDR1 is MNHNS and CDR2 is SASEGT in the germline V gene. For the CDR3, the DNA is TGTGCCAGCAGTGATAATTGGGGGGCCCCGTACTTC. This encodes CASSDNWGAPYF.

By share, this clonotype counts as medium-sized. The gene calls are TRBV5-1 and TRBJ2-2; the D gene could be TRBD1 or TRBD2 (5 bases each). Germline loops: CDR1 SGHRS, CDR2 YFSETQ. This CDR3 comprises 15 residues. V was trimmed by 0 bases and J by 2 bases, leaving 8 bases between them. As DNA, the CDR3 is TGCGCCAGCAGCTTGGGGGACCTAAACACCGGGGAGCTGTTTTTT. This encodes CASSLGDLNTGELFF.

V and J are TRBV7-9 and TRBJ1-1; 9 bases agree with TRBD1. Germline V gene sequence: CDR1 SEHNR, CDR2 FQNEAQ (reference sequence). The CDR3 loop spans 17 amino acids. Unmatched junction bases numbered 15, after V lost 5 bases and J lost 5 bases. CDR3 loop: CASSQHDQQGARTEAFF. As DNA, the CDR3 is TGTGCCAGCAGCCAACACGATCAACAGGGGGCAAGGACTGAAGCTTTCTTT.

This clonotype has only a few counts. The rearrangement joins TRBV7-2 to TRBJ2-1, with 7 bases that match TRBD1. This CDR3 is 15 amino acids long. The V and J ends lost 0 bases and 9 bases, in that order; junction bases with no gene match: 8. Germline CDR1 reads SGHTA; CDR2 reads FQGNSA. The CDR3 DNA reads TGTGCCAGCAGCTTAGCGGGGACAGCGAGGGGTGAGCAGTTCTTC. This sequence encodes CASSLAGTARGEQFF.

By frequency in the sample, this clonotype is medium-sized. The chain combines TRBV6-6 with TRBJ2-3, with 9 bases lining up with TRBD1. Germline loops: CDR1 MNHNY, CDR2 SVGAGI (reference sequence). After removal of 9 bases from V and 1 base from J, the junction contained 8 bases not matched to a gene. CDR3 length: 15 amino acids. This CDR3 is CASRTRDRGTDTQYF. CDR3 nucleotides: TGTGCCAGTCGGACCAGGGACAGGGGCACAGATACGCAGTATTTT.

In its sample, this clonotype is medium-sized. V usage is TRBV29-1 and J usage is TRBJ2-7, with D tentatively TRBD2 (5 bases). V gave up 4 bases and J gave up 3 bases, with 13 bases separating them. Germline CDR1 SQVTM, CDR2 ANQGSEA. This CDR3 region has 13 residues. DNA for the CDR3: TGCAGCGTTGCGGCAGGACTTGACTACGAGCAGTACTTC. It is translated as CSVAAGLDYEQYF.